The T cell receptor beta chain described here comes from a study of cytomegalovirus exposure and HLA in healthy donors. Overall study: Earlier findings included 90 million to 120 million unique TCR beta sequences obtained from 150 million to 200 million T cells. Broader study findings: It was reported that the classifier diagnosed cytomegalovirus status with high specificity and sensitivity in both the original and validation cohorts.

The PCR made use of 60 Vbeta and 13 Jbeta primers. Repertoires were generated with immunoSEQ multiplex PCR, while TCRdb's copy carries only in-frame clones and drops some. This sample carries approximately 160,000 clones, roughly 80% of them seen once, and the ten largest clones take less than 9%. Germline CDR1 is SGHDT and CDR2 is YYEEEE. The CDR3 is 16 residues long. After removal of 0 bases from V and 6 bases from J, the junction contained 7 bases not matched to a gene. This clone was seen more than once but under ten times. Antigen specificity is unknown. V usage is TRBV5-6 and J usage is TRBJ2-1, with 9 bases that match TRBD1. Sequenced material: PBMCs. The source of this sequence is a young man in good health and CMV-seropositive. The chain's CDR3 is CASSLGLRDRANEQFF. The CDR3 bases are TGTGCCAGCAGCTTGGGGCTCCGGGACAGGGCCAATGAGCAGTTCTTC.